The entry that follows covers one TCR beta chain sequence. Its antigen is still unknown. The V gene end was trimmed by 2 bases and the J gene end by 2 bases; junction bases not matched to a gene: 4. In germline, CDR1 is KGHSH, CDR2 LQKENI. CDR3 size: 16 residues. The sample originates from a study of cytomegalovirus exposure and HLA in healthy donors. Study context: Earlier sequencing of 150 million to 200 million T cells yielded 100 million to 120 million unique TCR beta sequences. Study-wide results and caveats: Specificity of three CMV-associated chains for CMV antigens was verified in vitro.

The PCR employed 60 Vbeta primers together with 13 Jbeta primers. Libraries were prepared by immunoSEQ multiplex PCR; TCRdb keeps only in-frame clonotypes and omits some of them. The sample lists roughly 110,000 clones; 80% to 90% were seen once. The clonotype comes from a man over 45 in good health and CMV-seronegative. Source material: PBMCs. The chain carries TRBV18 and TRBJ2-3; 10 nucleotides line up with TRBD2. The CDR3 sequence: CASSPLAGGLTDTQYF. CDR3 bases: TGTGCCAGCTCACCATTAGCGGGGGGTCTCACAGATACGCAGTATTTT.